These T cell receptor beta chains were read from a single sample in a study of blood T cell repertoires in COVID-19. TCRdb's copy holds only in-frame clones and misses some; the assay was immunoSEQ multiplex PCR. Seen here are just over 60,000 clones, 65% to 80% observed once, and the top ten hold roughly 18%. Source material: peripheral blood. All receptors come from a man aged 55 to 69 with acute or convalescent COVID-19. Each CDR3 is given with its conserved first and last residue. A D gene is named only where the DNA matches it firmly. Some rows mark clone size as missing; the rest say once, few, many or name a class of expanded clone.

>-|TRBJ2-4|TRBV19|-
TGTGCCAGTAGGCTTTCGGACATTCAGTACTTC
CASRLSDIQYF
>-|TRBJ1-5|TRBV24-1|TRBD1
TGTGCCACCGGGACAGGAAACTCGCCCCAGCATTTT
CATGTGNSPQHF
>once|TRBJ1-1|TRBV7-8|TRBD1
TGTGCCAGCAGCTTAGGGGACAGCGGCACTGAAGCTTTCTTT
CASSLGDSGTEAFF
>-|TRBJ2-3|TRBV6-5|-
TGTGCCAGCAGTTACGGTAGAGGTACGCAGTATTTT
CASSYGRGTQYF
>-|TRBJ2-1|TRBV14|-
TGTGCCAGCAGCCCTCTCTCTTTTATATACAGAAGCTCCTACAATGAGCAGTTCTTC
CASSPLSFIYRSSYNEQFF
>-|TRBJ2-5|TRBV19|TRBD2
TGTGCCAGTAGTATTATAGCGGGAGGTGGGGAGACCCAGTACTTC
CASSIIAGGGETQYF
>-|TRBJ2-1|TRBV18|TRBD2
TGTGCCAGCTCACCCGGACTAGCAGACTACAATGAGCAGTTCTTC
CASSPGLADYNEQFF
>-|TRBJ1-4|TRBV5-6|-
TGTGCCAGCAGCTCTGGAGCGGGTAATGAAAAACTGTTTTTT
CASSSGAGNEKLFF
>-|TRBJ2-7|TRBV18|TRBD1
TGTGCCAGCTCACCGGCGACAGGGTACGAGCAGTACTTC
CASSPATGYEQYF
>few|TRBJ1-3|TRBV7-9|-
TGTGCCAGCAGTTCCTGGGGGGGAAGCTCTGGAAACACCATATATTTT
CASSSWGGSSGNTIYF
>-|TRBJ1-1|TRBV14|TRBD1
TGTGCCAGCAGCCAGACCGGGACAGGCCTTGAAGCTTTCTTT
CASSQTGTGLEAFF
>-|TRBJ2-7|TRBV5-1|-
TGCGCCAGCAGCCCAAGCCTAAACCACCTCTACGAGCAGTACTTC
CASSPSLNHLYEQYF
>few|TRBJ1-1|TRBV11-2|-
TGTGCCAGCAGCCCACTAAACACTGAAGCTTTCTTT
CASSPLNTEAFF
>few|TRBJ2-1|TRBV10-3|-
TGTGCCATCAGTGCGGCGAGCGGGTTGAATGAGCAGTTCTTC
CAISAASGLNEQFF
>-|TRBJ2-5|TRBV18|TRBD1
TGTGCCAGCTCACCGACAGGGGAAGAGACCCAGTACTTC
CASSPTGEETQYF
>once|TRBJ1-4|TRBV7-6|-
TGTGCCAGCAGCACCTCCGGACAGCATAATGAAAAACTGTTTTTT
CASSTSGQHNEKLFF
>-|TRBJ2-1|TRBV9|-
TGTGCCAGCAGCGTGCCAGGGGTCGATGAGCAGTTCTTC
CASSVPGVDEQFF
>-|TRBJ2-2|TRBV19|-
TGTGCCAGTAGTATGATTCGCGGGATTGGTGGGGAGCTGTTTTTT
CASSMIRGIGGELFF
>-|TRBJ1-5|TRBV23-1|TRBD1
TGCGCCAGCAGTCAACTCACAGGGGGCTATAGCAATCAGCCCCAGCATTTT
CASSQLTGGYSNQPQHF
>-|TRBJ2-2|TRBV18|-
TGTGCCAGCAGACAGGCATCAACCGGGGAGCTGTTTTTT
CASRQASTGELFF
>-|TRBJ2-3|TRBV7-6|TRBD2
TGTGCCAGCAGCCCGAGTCTAGCGGGAGAGGCAGATACGCAGTATTTT
CASSPSLAGEADTQYF
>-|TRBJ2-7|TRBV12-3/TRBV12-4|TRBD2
TGTGCCAGCAGTTTCAGCGGGAGTCTCGAGCAGTACTTC
CASSFSGSLEQYF
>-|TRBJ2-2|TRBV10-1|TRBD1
TGCGCCAGCAGCCCTGGACAGGGGGCGGTCGGGGAGCTGTTTTTT
CASSPGQGAVGELFF
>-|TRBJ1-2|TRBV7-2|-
TGTGCCAGCAGCTCCTCAGGTGGTCAGGGCTACACCTTC
CASSSSGGQGYTF
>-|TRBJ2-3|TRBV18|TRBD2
TGTGCCAGCTCACCACTCAGCGGGGGCACAGATACGCAGTATTTT
CASSPLSGGTDTQYF